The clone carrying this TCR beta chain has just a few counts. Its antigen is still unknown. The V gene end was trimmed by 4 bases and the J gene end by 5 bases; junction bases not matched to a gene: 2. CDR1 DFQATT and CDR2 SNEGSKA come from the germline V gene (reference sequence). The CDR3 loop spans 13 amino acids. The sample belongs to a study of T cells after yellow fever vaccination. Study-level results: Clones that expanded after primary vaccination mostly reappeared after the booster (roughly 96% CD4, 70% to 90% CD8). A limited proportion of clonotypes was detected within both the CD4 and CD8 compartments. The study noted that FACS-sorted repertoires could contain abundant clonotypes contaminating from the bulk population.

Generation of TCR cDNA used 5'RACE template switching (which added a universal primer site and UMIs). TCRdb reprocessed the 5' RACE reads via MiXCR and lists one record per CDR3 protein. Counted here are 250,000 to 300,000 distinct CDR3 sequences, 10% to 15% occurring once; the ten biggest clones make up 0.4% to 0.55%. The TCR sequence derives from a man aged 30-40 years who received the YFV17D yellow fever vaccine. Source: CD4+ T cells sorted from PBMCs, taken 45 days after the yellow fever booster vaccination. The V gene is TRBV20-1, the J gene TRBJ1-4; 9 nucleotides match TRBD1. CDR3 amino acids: CSATGTGNEKLFF. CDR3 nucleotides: TGCAGTGCTACCGGGACAGGGAATGAAAAACTGTTTTTT.